This entry describes one T cell receptor beta chain. As yet, its antigen is unknown. The data stem from a study of cytomegalovirus exposure and HLA in healthy donors. Broader study findings: When presence/absence was analysed, sequencing depth was taken to be roughly uniform across donors.

Germline V lookup: CDR1 MDHEN, CDR2 SYDVKM. Deletions cut 6 bases from V and 2 bases from J, with 14 bases between. There are 14 residues in the CDR3. PCR was performed using 60 Vbeta and 13 Jbeta primers. Clones were sequenced by immunoSEQ multiplex PCR, and TCRdb holds only the in-frame ones, with some missing. Recorded for this sample: over 150,000 clones. The V call is TRBV28, the J call TRBJ2-7, with a possible D match to TRBD1 (6 bases). Sequencing input: PBMCs. The receptor's source is a boy between 10 and 17 years old in good health and CMV-seronegative. The CDR3 spells CASRTGVPPYEQYF. CDR3 nucleotides: TGTGCCAGCAGGACAGGAGTACCTCCCTACGAGCAGTACTTC.